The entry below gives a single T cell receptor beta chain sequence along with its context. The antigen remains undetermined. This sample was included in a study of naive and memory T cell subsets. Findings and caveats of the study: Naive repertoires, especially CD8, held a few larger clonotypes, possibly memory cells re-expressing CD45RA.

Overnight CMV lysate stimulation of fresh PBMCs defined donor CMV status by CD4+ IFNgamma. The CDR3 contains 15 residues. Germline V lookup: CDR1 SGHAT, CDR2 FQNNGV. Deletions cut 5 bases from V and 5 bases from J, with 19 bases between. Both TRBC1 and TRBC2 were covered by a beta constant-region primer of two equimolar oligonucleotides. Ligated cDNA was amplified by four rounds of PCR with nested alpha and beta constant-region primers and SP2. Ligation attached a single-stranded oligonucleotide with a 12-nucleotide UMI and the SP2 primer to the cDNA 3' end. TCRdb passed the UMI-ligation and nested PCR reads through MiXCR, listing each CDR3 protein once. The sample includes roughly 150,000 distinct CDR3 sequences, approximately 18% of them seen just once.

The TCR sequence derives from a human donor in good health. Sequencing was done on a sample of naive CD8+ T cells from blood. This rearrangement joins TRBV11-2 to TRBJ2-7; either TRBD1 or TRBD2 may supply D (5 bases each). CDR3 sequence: CASSPGGRGRDEQYF. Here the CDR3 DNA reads TGTGCCAGCAGCCCAGGAGGCCGGGGACGGGACGAGCAGTACTTC.